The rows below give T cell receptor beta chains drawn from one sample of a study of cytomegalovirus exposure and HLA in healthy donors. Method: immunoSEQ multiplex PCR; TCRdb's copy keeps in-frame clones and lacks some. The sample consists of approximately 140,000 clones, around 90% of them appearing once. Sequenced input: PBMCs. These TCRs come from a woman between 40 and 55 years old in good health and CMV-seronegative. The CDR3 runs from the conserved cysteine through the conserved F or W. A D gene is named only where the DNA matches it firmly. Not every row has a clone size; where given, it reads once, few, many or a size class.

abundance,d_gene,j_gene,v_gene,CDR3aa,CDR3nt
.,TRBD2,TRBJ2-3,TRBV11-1,CASSPGLAGTDTQYF,TGTGCCAGCAGCCCGGGACTAGCGGGCACAGATACGCAGTATTTT
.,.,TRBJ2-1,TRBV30,CATLRPSSYNEQFF,TGTGCCACTCTCAGGCCAAGCTCCTACAATGAGCAGTTCTTC
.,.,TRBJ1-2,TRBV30,CAWSDVGGGYTF,TGTGCCTGGAGTGACGTCGGAGGGGGCTACACCTTC
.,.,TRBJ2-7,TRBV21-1,CASSKGTGLTYYEQYF,TGTGCCAGCAGCAAAGGAACAGGCCTGACCTACTACGAGCAGTACTTC
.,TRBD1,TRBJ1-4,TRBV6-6,CASNTGGIPEKLFF,TGTGCCAGCAACACAGGGGGGATCCCCGAAAAACTGTTTTTT
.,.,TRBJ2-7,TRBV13,CASSFFGGTYEQYF,TGTGCCAGCAGCTTTTTTGGCGGTACCTACGAGCAGTACTTC
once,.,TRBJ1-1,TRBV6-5,CASSNPTGNTEAFF,TGTGCCAGCAGTAACCCGACAGGGAACACTGAAGCTTTCTTT
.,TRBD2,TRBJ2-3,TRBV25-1,CAGSELLSGLTDTQYF,TGTGCCGGCAGTGAACTCCTTAGCGGGCTCACAGATACGCAGTATTTT
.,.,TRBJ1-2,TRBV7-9,CSSSLGLRGRADGYTF,TGTTCCAGCAGCTTAGGGTTAAGGGGCAGGGCGGATGGCTACACCTTC
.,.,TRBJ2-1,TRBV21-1,CASSKARVYNEQFF,TGTGCCAGCAGCAAAGCGCGGGTCTACAATGAGCAGTTCTTC
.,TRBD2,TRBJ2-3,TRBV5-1,CASSLTTSGRRGTDTQYF,TGCGCCAGCAGCTTAACAACTAGCGGGAGACGGGGCACAGATACGCAGTATTTT
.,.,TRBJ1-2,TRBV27,CASSLGLGGVGGYTF,TGTGCCAGCAGTTTAGGCCTTGGAGGGGTAGGTGGCTACACCTTC
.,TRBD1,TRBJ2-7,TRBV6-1,CASSERAIQGVRGSYEQYF,TGTGCCAGCAGTGAGCGGGCGATACAGGGGGTGAGGGGCTCCTACGAGCAGTACTTC
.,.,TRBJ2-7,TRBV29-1,CSVGAQGFGYEQYF,TGCAGCGTAGGGGCTCAAGGGTTCGGCTACGAGCAGTACTTC
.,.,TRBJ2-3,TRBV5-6,CASSFGPYTGDTQYF,TGTGCCAGCAGCTTCGGACCATACACGGGGGATACGCAGTATTTT
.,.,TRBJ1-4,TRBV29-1,CSVLEVATNEKLFF,TGCAGCGTTTTAGAGGTTGCAACTAATGAAAAACTGTTTTTT
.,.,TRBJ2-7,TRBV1,CTSSQVPSGDPYEQYF,TGCACCAGCAGCCAAGTCCCTAGCGGGGATCCCTACGAGCAGTACTTC
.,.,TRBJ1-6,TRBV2,CASSDTQAHNSPLHF,TGTGCCAGCAGTGACACACAGGCCCATAATTCCCCCCTCCACTTT
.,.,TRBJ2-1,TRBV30,CAWSVWAGEQFF,TGTGCCTGGAGTGTATGGGCCGGTGAGCAGTTCTTC
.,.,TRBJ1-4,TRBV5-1,CASSSGQLNEKLFF,TGCGCCAGCAGCAGTGGACAGTTAAATGAAAAACTGTTTTTT
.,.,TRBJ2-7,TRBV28,CASSHFKRFSSGQYF,TGTGCCAGCAGCCATTTTAAGCGTTTCTCCTCCGGGCAGTACTTC
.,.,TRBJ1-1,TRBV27,CASSITGYRFRNTEAFF,TGTGCCAGCAGTATAACAGGGTACCGCTTTCGGAACACTGAAGCTTTCTTT
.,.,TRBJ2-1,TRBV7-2,CASSLSRDSPGNEQFF,TGTGCCAGCAGCTTAAGTCGGGACTCCCCTGGCAATGAGCAGTTCTTC
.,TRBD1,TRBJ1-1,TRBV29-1,CSVAGQGGTEAFF,TGCAGCGTCGCCGGACAGGGCGGCACTGAAGCTTTCTTT
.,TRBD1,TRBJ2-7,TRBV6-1,CATDRVGYEQYF,TGTGCCACAGACAGGGTGGGATACGAGCAGTACTTC
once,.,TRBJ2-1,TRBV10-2,CASSELGGNEQFF,TGCGCCAGCAGTGAGTTGGGAGGCAATGAGCAGTTCTTC
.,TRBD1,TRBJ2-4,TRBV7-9,CASSWGQGFGIQYF,TGTGCCAGCAGCTGGGGACAGGGTTTCGGCATTCAGTACTTC
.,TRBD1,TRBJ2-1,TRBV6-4,CASSDFGIRDRHNEQFF,TGTGCCAGCAGTGACTTTGGGATCCGGGACAGACACAATGAGCAGTTCTTC
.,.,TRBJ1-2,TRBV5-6,CASSLQQSNYGYTF,TGTGCCAGCAGCTTACAGCAATCTAACTATGGCTACACCTTC
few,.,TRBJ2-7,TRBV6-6,CASSPTGTYEQYF,TGTGCCAGCAGCCCGACAGGGACTTACGAGCAGTACTTC
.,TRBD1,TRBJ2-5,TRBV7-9,CASSPLTRGPETQYF,TGTGCCAGCAGCCCGCTAACGAGGGGGCCGGAGACCCAGTACTTC
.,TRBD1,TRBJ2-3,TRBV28,CASSPTGTGEEDTQYF,TGTGCCAGCAGTCCAACCGGGACAGGGGAAGAGGATACGCAGTATTTT
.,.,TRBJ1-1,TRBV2,CASSEYGPENTEAFF,TGTGCCAGCAGTGAATATGGGCCCGAGAACACTGAAGCTTTCTTT
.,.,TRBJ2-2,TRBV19,CASSIHYQPGTGELFF,TGTGCCAGTAGTATTCACTACCAACCGGGGACCGGGGAGCTGTTTTTT